These T cell receptor beta chains were read from a single sample in a study of T cells in Graves' hyperthyroidism and ophthalmopathy. TCRdb used MiXCR to reprocess the multiplex PCR reads, holding one entry per CDR3 protein. The sample yields 470,000 or so distinct CDR3 sequences, about a fifth seen once. The specimen sequenced was blood. The receptors stem from a man between 18 and 35 years old with Graves' hyperthyroidism. Each CDR3 is given with its conserved first and last residue. A D gene is named only where the DNA matches it firmly. Size is stated for part of the rows, as once, few or many counts, or as a class when the clone is expanded.

cdr3_nt cdr3_aa d_call v_call clone_size j_call
TGTGCCAGCAGTTTAAAATACTCCTACGAGCAGTACTTC CASSLKYSYEQYF . TRBV28 many TRBJ2-7
TGTGCCAGCTCGCCCCCAGGAAATGAGCAGTTCTTC CASSPPGNEQFF . TRBV18 . TRBJ2-1
TGTGCCAGCAGTGCGGTTTCTAGACGCGGGGAGCTGTTTTTT CASSAVSRRGELFF . TRBV6-1 . TRBJ2-2
TGTGCCAGCAGCCCATCTCCCTCGACAGGGGGTTTCTTCTATGGCTACACCTTC CASSPSPSTGGFFYGYTF TRBD1 TRBV3-1 few TRBJ1-2
TGTGCCAGCAGTGAAGCGTCTACAGGGTCCACTGAAGCTTTCTTT CASSEASTGSTEAFF . TRBV6-1 once TRBJ1-1
TGTGCCAGCCAGATTACAGGTTCGGGCACTGAAGCTTTCTTT CASQITGSGTEAFF . TRBV2 many TRBJ1-1
TGCAGTGCTAGAGTCGGGACTTACGAGCAGTACTTC CSARVGTYEQYF . TRBV20-1 many TRBJ2-7
TGTGCCAGCAGCGCCGGGGGAGGGGGCAGAGAGACCCAGTACTTC CASSAGGGGRETQYF . TRBV9 many TRBJ2-5
TGTGCCAGCAGCCCTCTCCTGAGTCCGGACCAGTCCTACGAGCAGTACTTC CASSPLLSPDQSYEQYF . TRBV28 few TRBJ2-7
TGTGCCAGTACTACCAGTTGGGGACTAGGAACCTACGAGCAGTACTTC CASTTSWGLGTYEQYF TRBD2 TRBV19 . TRBJ2-7
TGTGCCACCAGTGGTACGACAGAGAACACTGAAGCTTTCTTT CATSGTTENTEAFF . TRBV24-1 many TRBJ1-1
TGTGCCAGCAGTTTAGCGCTCGCCTCCACTCAGCCCCAGCATTTT CASSLALASTQPQHF . TRBV12-3/TRBV12-4 . TRBJ1-5
TGTGCCACCAGCCCCCGACTAGCCACCTACGAGCAGTACTTC CATSPRLATYEQYF TRBD2 TRBV15 . TRBJ2-7
TGTGCCAGCAGCTCCGCCCCCACTGAAGCTTTCTTT CASSSAPTEAFF . TRBV6-1 . TRBJ1-1
TGCAGGGGAGGCCCCTATGGCTACACCTTC CRGGPYGYTF . TRBV20-1 many TRBJ1-2
TGTGCCTGGAGCAGGGACCCCCTTTGGGGCACTGAAGCTTTCTTT CAWSRDPLWGTEAFF . TRBV30 many TRBJ1-1
TGCGCCAGCAGCTTGACATTCCTATCAGGTTCCTACGAGCAGTACTTC CASSLTFLSGSYEQYF . TRBV5-1 few TRBJ2-7
TGTGCCAGCAGCTGGAAGGACGAGCAGTACTTC CASSWKDEQYF . TRBV11-3 many TRBJ2-7
TGCGCCAGCAGTGATATGGCTAGCGGGAGCTTCCCCTACGAGCAGTACTTC CASSDMASGSFPYEQYF TRBD2 TRBV10-1 many TRBJ2-7
TGTGCCAGCACGAGGGCCTCACGGCACACTGAAGCTTTCTTT CASTRASRHTEAFF . TRBV6-1 many TRBJ1-1
TGTGCCAGCAACTTAACGGGTACCGGGGAGCTGTTTTTT CASNLTGTGELFF . TRBV7-9 . TRBJ2-2
TGTGCCAGCAGTTCAGGGGAGAACACCGGGGAGCTGTTTTTT CASSSGENTGELFF . TRBV28 many TRBJ2-2
TGTGCCTGCGGTACAGGGAACACCGGGGAGCTGTTTTTT CACGTGNTGELFF . TRBV6-5 many TRBJ2-2
TGCGCCAGCAGCTTGCCCCGGGACCAAGAGACCCAGTACTTC CASSLPRDQETQYF . TRBV5-1 few TRBJ2-5
TGCGCCAGCAGCTTGGTGGCGGGGGGGAACCAAGAGACCCAGTACTTC CASSLVAGGNQETQYF TRBD2 TRBV5-1 few TRBJ2-5
TGTGCCTGGAGTGGTTACCGGGACAGGGGTTCCTACCAAGAGACCCAGTACTTC CAWSGYRDRGSYQETQYF TRBD1 TRBV30 many TRBJ2-5
TGTGCCTGGAGTAGGGGCCCAACCTACACCTTC CAWSRGPTYTF . TRBV30 many TRBJ1-2
TGTGCCAGCAGCCCATATATGAACACTGAAGCTTTCTTT CASSPYMNTEAFF . TRBV12-3/TRBV12-4 once TRBJ1-1
TGTGCCAGCAGCGAGGACAGCCACTCCTACGAGCAGTACTTC CASSEDSHSYEQYF . TRBV13 once TRBJ2-7
TGTGCCAGCAGTCGGGTGAATTCACCCCTCCACTTT CASSRVNSPLHF . TRBV6-1 many TRBJ1-6
TGTGCCAGCAGCTTAAGTAGCGGGACCCACGAGCAGTGCTTC CASSLSSGTHEQCF TRBD2 TRBV7-9 . TRBJ2-7
TGTGCCAGCAGTTCTTCAATGAACACTGAAGCTTTCTTT CASSSSMNTEAFF . TRBV6-5 many TRBJ1-1
TGTGCCAGTGGGCCACGCCTTCTGGAGACCCAGTACTTC CASGPRLLETQYF . TRBV7-8 many TRBJ2-5
TGTGCCAGCAGCGACCCGGGACTCATCACCGGGGAGCTGTTTTTT CASSDPGLITGELFF . TRBV6-2/TRBV6-3 many TRBJ2-2
TGTGCCAGCAGCGACGAGGGGGCCGGAAACACCATATATTTT CASSDEGAGNTIYF TRBD1 TRBV9 . TRBJ1-3
TGTGCCAGCAGCTTCTTCGGTTGGGGCACCATATATTTT CASSFFGWGTIYF . TRBV7-2 . TRBJ1-3
TGTGCCAGCAGTTATGGCGGACAGGGGCAAGAGACCCAGTACTTC CASSYGGQGQETQYF TRBD1 TRBV6-5 many TRBJ2-5
TGTGCCAGCAGACATAACACCGGGGAGCTGTTTTTT CASRHNTGELFF . TRBV12-3/TRBV12-4 . TRBJ2-2
TGTGCCAGCACATTCGGGGGGAGTTGGGACGAGCAGTACTTC CASTFGGSWDEQYF TRBD2 TRBV18 . TRBJ2-7
TGTGCCTGGAGTGTAGACAGGGGCATGGGGGAGCTGTTTTTT CAWSVDRGMGELFF TRBD1 TRBV30 few TRBJ2-2
TGTGCCAGCAGGCCTTGGAAGGGGGCTCGGAACACTGAAGCTTTCTTT CASRPWKGARNTEAFF TRBD1 TRBV12-3/TRBV12-4 many TRBJ1-1
TGTGCCAGCACCCCAGGGGCAGGCGAAGCTTTCTTT CASTPGAGEAFF . TRBV28 many TRBJ1-1
TGTGCCAGCAGCCGGGACAGGGGACGGATCGGGGAGCTGTTTTTT CASSRDRGRIGELFF TRBD1 TRBV3-1 . TRBJ2-2
TGTGCCAGCACGATAAGGGGACCTCAAGAGACCCAGTACTTC CASTIRGPQETQYF . TRBV12-3/TRBV12-4 many TRBJ2-5
TGTGCCAGTAGTATACTAGCAGGACAGCGGATCTATGGCTACACCTTC CASSILAGQRIYGYTF . TRBV19 many TRBJ1-2
TGTGCCAGTAGTATAGGAGTGAATCAGCCCCAGCATTTT CASSIGVNQPQHF . TRBV19 . TRBJ1-5
TGTGCCAGCAAAGGACATTTAAACACCGGGGAGCTGTTTTTT CASKGHLNTGELFF . TRBV28 . TRBJ2-2
TGTGCCAGTAGACCGGAGGGTTCGTTCGAACCCCAGCATTTT CASRPEGSFEPQHF . TRBV19 . TRBJ1-5
TGTGCCAGCACCGAACGGGGGATCTCTGGGGCCAACGTCCTGACTTTC CASTERGISGANVLTF . TRBV6-2/TRBV6-3 many TRBJ2-6
TGTGCCACCAGTGACCCGACAGGGGCTCAGCCCCAGCATTTT CATSDPTGAQPQHF TRBD1 TRBV24-1 many TRBJ1-5
TGCGCCAGCAGCCCGGGCGGGGGATTAGGAGAGACCCAGTACTTC CASSPGGGLGETQYF TRBD2 TRBV5-1 . TRBJ2-5
TGTGCCAGCAGTCGTAGGGGAGGGGCGGACACTGAAGCTTTCTTT CASSRRGGADTEAFF . TRBV25-1 many TRBJ1-1
TGTGCCATCGAGAAGGGGACTCCATCGGGGACCGGGGAGCTGTTTTTT CAIEKGTPSGTGELFF . TRBV28 . TRBJ2-2
TGTGCCAACCTTAGACAGGGAGTGAACACTGAAGCTTTCTTT CANLRQGVNTEAFF TRBD1 TRBV6-1 many TRBJ1-1